These 20 T cell receptor beta chains came from one sample sequenced in a study of shared clonotypes between healthy human individuals. Measured with immunoSEQ multiplex PCR; TCRdb has only the in-frame clones, and not every one. The data contain over 700,000 clones, over 55% of them singletons. The sample was memory CD4+ T cells sorted from blood. The sample's subset: CD45RA-negative fraction. These TCRs come from a woman aged 30 to 39 in good health.

Only a few counts were recorded for this clone. The chain uses TRBV10-2 and TRBJ1-1; the D is unclear. V lost 0 bases and J 0 bases, leaving 11 bases between the germline ends. The germline CDR1 and CDR2 sequences are WSHSY and SAAADI. The CDR3 runs to 16 residues. Here the CDR3 reads CASSESQGPLNTEAFF. DNA for the CDR3: TGCGCCAGCAGTGAGTCCCAAGGACCCTTGAACACTGAAGCTTTCTTT.

Note on this clone: The sample carries other DNA sequences with the same CDR3. This rearrangement joins TRBV27 to TRBJ2-5; the D is unclear. CDR3 length: 13 amino acids. Germline assignment: CDR1 MNHEY and CDR2 SMNVEV (reference sequence). Trimming removed 6 bases at V and 0 bases at J, with 8 bases between. The CDR3 DNA sequence: TGTGCCAGCAGCCGAAAATACCAAGAGACCCAGTACTTC. Amino acid sequence: CASSRKYQETQYF.

J is TRBJ2-3 and V is TRBV5-4; 15 positions agree with TRBD2. The germline V gene encodes CDR1 SGHNT and CDR2 YYREEE (reference sequence). This CDR3 comprises 18 residues. J gave up 10 bases and V 4 bases, and 16 bases lay outside the gene matches. CDR3 sequence reads: CASSRGLAGGDRIQAQYF. CDR3 bases: TGTGCCAGCAGCAGGGGACTAGCGGGAGGTGATAGAATCCAGGCGCAGTATTTT.

Comment on this clone: Other DNA sequences from this sample encode an identical CDR3 as well. This chain connects TRBV19 to TRBJ2-3; 8 bases align to TRBD1. Germline loops: CDR1 LNHDA, CDR2 SQIVND (reference sequence). The CDR3 is 15 residues long. V was clipped by 3 bases and J by 0 bases; unmatched bases: 2. The CDR3 DNA reads TGTGCCAGTAGTATTCAGGGGGCAAGCACAGATACGCAGTATTTT. Protein sequence: CASSIQGASTDTQYF.

This clone was found a few times. Other nucleotide sequences in the sample specify the same CDR3. This chain links TRBV18 with TRBJ2-3; no clear D gene. Per germline, CDR1 KGHSH and CDR2 LQKENI. V dropped 2 bases and J dropped 3 bases, with 12 bases sitting between them. This CDR3 has 15 residues. The CDR3 protein is CASSPVGPRTDTQYF. The CDR3 region has the DNA TGTGCCAGCTCACCAGTAGGGCCGCGGACAGATACGCAGTATTTT. The variable domain in full, completed from reference TRBV18 and TRBJ2-3, reads NAGVMQNPRHLVRRRGQEARLRCSPMKGHSHVYWYRQLPEEGLKFMVYLQKENIIDESGMPKERFSAEFPKEGPSILRIQQVVRGDSAAYFCASSPVGPRTDTQYFGPGTRLTVL.

This clone came up a few times. This sequence joins TRBV19 and TRBJ1-5; the D gene is possibly TRBD1 (5 bases). V was shortened by 10 bases and J by 2 bases, with 12 bases between the two germline ends. This CDR3 spans 13 amino acids. Germline loops: CDR1 LNHDA, CDR2 SQIVND (reference sequence). CDR3 sequence reads: CATSGTGNQPQHF. DNA for the CDR3: TGTGCCACCTCAGGGACGGGCAATCAGCCCCAGCATTTT.

This clone was seen a handful of times. The chain joins TRBV7-9 to TRBJ1-1; the D gene is possibly TRBD1 (5 bases). The length of the CDR3 is 16 residues. V lost 6 bases, J lost 0 bases, and 17 bases lay in between. CDR1 and CDR2 from the germline V gene are SEHNR and FQNEAQ (reference sequence). CDR3 loop: CASSEWNRSLNTEAFF. In nucleotides, the CDR3 is TGTGCCAGCAGTGAGTGGAACAGGTCTTTGAACACTGAAGCTTTCTTT.

CDR3 amino acids: CASSTGGTPNWGNQPQHF. The CDR3 coding sequence is TGTGCCAGTAGTACCGGCGGGACACCAAATTGGGGCAATCAGCCCCAGCATTTT. This chain joins TRBV19 and TRBJ1-5; the D gene is possibly TRBD1 (6 bases). V was clipped by 4 bases and J by 2 bases, with 21 bases between them. The CDR3 totals 18 residues. CDR1 is LNHDA, CDR2 SQIVND, per germline (reference sequence).

This clone was found once. V usage is TRBV28 and J usage is TRBJ1-2, with no clear D. CDR3 length: 17 amino acids. V was shortened by 6 bases and J by 8 bases, with 28 bases between the two germline ends. Germline V gene lookup returns CDR1 MDHEN and CDR2 SYDVKM. CDR3 bases: TGTGCCAGCAGCCCTTTTTTTCATTCAGGCCGCGGGAGCGGCTACACCTTC. This codes for CASSPFFHSGRGSGYTF.

Comment on this clone: It may be a read error: a sequence one base away is much more abundant. The V call is TRBV7-9, the J call TRBJ2-3; D is uncertain. Germline V gene sequence: CDR1 SEHNR, CDR2 FQNEAQ (reference sequence). Trimming pared 6 bases from V and 2 bases from J, leaving 6 bases between. The length of the CDR3 is 12 residues. CDR3 DNA sequence: TGTGCCAGCAGGGCCGACACAGATACGCAGTATTTT. This translates into CASRADTDTQYF. Drawing the rest from reference TRBV7-9 and TRBJ2-3, the complete variable domain is DTGVSQNPRHKITKRGQNVTFRCDPISEHNRLYWYRQTLGQGPEFLTYFQNEAQLEKSRLLSDRFSAERPKGSFSTLEIQRTEQGDSAMYLCASRADTDTQYFGPGTRLTVL.

V is TRBV5-1 and J is TRBJ2-5; D not certain. Trimming took 0 bases from V and 5 from J, leaving 8 bases between them. From germline, CDR1 is SGHRS and CDR2 YFSETQ. The CDR3 length is 13 residues. This chain's CDR3 is CASSLVDGETQYF. CDR3 in DNA: TGCGCCAGCAGCTTGGTAGATGGTGAGACCCAGTACTTC.

The V gene is TRBV27, the J gene TRBJ2-1; TRBD2 aligns across 15 bases. This CDR3 has 19 amino acids. Germline lookup yields CDR1 MNHEY and CDR2 SMNVEV (reference sequence). Trimming at V came to 5 bases and at J to 0 bases, leaving 8 bases not matched to a gene. CDR3 nucleotides: TGTGCCAGCAGTCCCGGGACTAGCGGGAGGCGGAGCTCCTACAATGAGCAGTTCTTC. It encodes CASSPGTSGRRSSYNEQFF.

The chain is built from TRBV9 and TRBJ2-1, with 9 positions matching TRBD2. Germline assignment: CDR1 SGDLS and CDR2 YYNGEE. The CDR3 covers 14 residues. V lost 3 bases to trimming and J lost 7 bases; unmatched junction nucleotides: 5. CDR3 DNA sequence: TGTGCCAGCAGCGGGACTAGCGTGGATAATGAGCAGTTCTTC. Encoded protein: CASSGTSVDNEQFF. The full variable domain, in which reference TRBV9 and TRBJ2-1 provide the parts outside the CDR3, is DSGVTQTPKHLITATGQRVTLRCSPRSGDLSVYWYQQSLDQGLQFLIQYYNGEERAKGNILERFSAQQFPDLHSELNLSSLELGDSALYFCASSGTSVDNEQFFGPGTRLTVL.

The chain has TRBV28 and TRBJ2-7, with 8 bases lining up with TRBD2. Germline values: CDR1 MDHEN, CDR2 SYDVKM. The CDR3 loop spans 15 amino acids. Germline trimming cut 2 bases from V and 3 bases from J; bases unmatched to any gene: 6. CDR3: CASSLITSGFYEQYF. As DNA, the CDR3 is TGTGCCAGCAGTTTAATCACTAGCGGATTCTACGAGCAGTACTTC.

The chain carries TRBV9 and TRBJ2-2, with 7 bases lining up with TRBD2. The V gene's germline CDR1 is SGDLS and CDR2 YYNGEE. This CDR3 has 16 residues. Trimming took 0 bases from V and 5 from J; bases not matched to a gene: 7. The CDR3 sequence: CASSVGKLAPTGELFF. Written as DNA, the CDR3 is TGTGCCAGCAGCGTAGGAAAACTAGCGCCTACCGGGGAGCTGTTTTTT. The variable domain in full, completed from reference TRBV9 and TRBJ2-2, reads DSGVTQTPKHLITATGQRVTLRCSPRSGDLSVYWYQQSLDQGLQFLIQYYNGEERAKGNILERFSAQQFPDLHSELNLSSLELGDSALYFCASSVGKLAPTGELFFGEGSRLTVL.

This clone turned up a few times. The chain recombines TRBV5-1 with TRBJ1-2; tentative D call: TRBD1 (6 bases). This CDR3 region has 14 residues. V dropped 0 bases and J dropped 7 bases, with 13 bases sitting between them. Looked up from germline, CDR1 is SGHRS and CDR2 is YFSETQ. The CDR3 DNA sequence: TGCGCCAGCAGCTTGGTACAGGGTATATTTGGCTACACCTTC. Its protein product is CASSLVQGIFGYTF.

This chain joins TRBV2 and TRBJ2-7, with TRBD2 identical over 10 bases. The CDR3 sequence is 13 residues long. Germline lookup yields CDR1 SNHLY and CDR2 FYNNEI. V was clipped by 11 bases and J by 7 bases; unmatched bases: 11. The CDR3 region has the DNA TGTGCCGGGGGAACTAGCGGGACCGGAGAGCAGTACTTC. It yields the protein CAGGTSGTGEQYF.

J is TRBJ2-1 and V is TRBV10-3, with 8 bases matching TRBD2. This CDR3 is 18 amino acids long. V shed 0 bases, J shed 0 bases, and the junction held 7 bases outside the gene matches. Germline loops: CDR1 ENHRY, CDR2 SYGVKD. CDR3 sequence: CAISESGTRGSSYNEQFF. The CDR3 bases are TGTGCCATCAGTGAGTCGGGGACTAGGGGAAGCTCCTACAATGAGCAGTTCTTC.

The rearrangement links TRBV7-2 to TRBJ2-5; 7 bases are shared with TRBD1. CDR1 is SGHTA and CDR2 is FQGNSA in the germline V gene. The V gene end was trimmed by 5 bases and the J gene end by 4 bases; junction bases not matched to a gene: 7. The CDR3 is made up of 14 amino acids. CDR3 sequence reads: CASSATGIGETQYF. The DNA for the CDR3 is TGTGCCAGCAGCGCGACAGGGATCGGAGAGACCCAGTACTTC.

As for this clone: Other DNA sequences from this sample encode an identical CDR3 as well. This chain links TRBV7-9 with TRBJ1-1; no definite D call. Per the germline V gene, CDR1 is SEHNR and CDR2 is FQNEAQ (reference sequence). The CDR3 spans 13 residues. Deletions cut 2 bases from V and 1 base from J, with 5 bases between. CDR3: CASSLTRNTEAFF. The CDR3 coding sequence is TGTGCCAGCAGCTTAACACGGAACACTGAAGCTTTCTTT.